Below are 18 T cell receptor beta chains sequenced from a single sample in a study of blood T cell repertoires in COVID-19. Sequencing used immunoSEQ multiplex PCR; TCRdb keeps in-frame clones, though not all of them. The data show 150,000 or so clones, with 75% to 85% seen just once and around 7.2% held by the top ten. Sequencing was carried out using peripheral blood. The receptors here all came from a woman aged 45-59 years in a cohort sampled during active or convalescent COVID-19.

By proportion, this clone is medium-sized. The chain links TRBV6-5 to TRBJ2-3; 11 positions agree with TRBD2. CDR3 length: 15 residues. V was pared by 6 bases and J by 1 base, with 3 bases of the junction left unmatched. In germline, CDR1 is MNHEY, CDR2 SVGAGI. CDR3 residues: CASRPGLAGTDTQYF. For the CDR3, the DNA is TGTGCCAGCAGACCGGGACTAGCGGGCACAGATACGCAGTATTTT.

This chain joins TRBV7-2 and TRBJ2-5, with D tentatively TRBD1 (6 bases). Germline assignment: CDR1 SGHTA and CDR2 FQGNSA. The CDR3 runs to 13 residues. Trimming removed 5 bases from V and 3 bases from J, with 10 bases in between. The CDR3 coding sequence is TGTGCCAGCAGCGTACAGGGAGAAGAGACCCAGTACTTC. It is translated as CASSVQGEETQYF.

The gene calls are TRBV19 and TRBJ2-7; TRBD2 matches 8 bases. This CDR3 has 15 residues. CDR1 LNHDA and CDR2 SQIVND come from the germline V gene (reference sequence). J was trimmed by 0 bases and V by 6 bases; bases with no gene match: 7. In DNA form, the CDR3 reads TGTGCCAGTAGGGAAATAGCGGGAAACTCCTACGAGCAGTACTTC. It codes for CASREIAGNSYEQYF.

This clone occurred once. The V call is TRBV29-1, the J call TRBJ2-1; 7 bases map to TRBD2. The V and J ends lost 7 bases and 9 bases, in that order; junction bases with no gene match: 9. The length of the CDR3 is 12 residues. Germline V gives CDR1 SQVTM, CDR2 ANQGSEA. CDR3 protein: CSAEAGRFEQFF. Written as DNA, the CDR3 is TGCAGCGCCGAAGCGGGGCGGTTTGAGCAGTTCTTC.

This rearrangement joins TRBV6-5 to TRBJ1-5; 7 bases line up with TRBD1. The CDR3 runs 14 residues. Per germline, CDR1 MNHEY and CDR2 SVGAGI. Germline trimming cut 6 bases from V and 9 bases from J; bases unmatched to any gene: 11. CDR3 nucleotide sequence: TGTGCCAGCAGCGAGGGACAGTCGAGGGTGCCCCAGCATTTT. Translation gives CASSEGQSRVPQHF.

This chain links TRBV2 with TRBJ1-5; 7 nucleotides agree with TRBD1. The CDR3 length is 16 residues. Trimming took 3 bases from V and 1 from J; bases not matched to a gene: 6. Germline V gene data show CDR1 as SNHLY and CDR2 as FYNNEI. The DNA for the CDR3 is TGTGCCAGCAGTGATGACGGCAGGGGGAGCAATCAGCCCCAGCATTTT. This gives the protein CASSDDGRGSNQPQHF. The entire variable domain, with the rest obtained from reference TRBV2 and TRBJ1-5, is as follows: EPEVTQTPSHQVTQMGQEVILRCVPISNHLYFYWYRQILGQKVEFLVSFYNNEISEKSEIFDDQFSVERPDGSNFTLKIRSTKLEDSAMYFCASSDDGRGSNQPQHFGDGTRLSIL.

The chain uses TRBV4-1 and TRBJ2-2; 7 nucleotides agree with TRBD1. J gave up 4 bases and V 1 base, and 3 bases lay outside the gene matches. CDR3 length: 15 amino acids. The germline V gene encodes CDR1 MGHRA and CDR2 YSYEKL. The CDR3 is CASSQVGQATGELFF. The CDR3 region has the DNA TGCGCCAGCAGCCAAGTAGGACAGGCCACCGGGGAGCTGTTTTTT.

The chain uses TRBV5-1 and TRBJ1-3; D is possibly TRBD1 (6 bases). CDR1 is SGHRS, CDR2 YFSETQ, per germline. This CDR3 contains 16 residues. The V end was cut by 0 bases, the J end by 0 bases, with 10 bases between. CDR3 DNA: TGCGCCAGCAGCTTGGCCGGGGGGCCCTCTGGAAACACCATATATTTT. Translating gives CASSLAGGPSGNTIYF.

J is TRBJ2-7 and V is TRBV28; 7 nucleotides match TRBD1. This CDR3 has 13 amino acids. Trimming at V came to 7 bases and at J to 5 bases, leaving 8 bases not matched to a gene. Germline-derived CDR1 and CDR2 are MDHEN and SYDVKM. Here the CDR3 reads CASTLSGGHEQYF. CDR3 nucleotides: TGTGCCAGCACCCTCTCAGGGGGACACGAGCAGTACTTC.

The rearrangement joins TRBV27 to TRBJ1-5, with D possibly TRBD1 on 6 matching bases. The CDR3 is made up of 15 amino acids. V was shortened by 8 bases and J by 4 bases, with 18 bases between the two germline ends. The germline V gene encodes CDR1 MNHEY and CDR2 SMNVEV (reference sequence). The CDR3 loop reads CASGRQAFGNQPQHF. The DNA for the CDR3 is TGTGCCAGCGGCAGACAGGCATTTGGGAATCAGCCCCAGCATTTT.

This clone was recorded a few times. The CDR3 bases are TGCGCCAGCAGTAGTAACTGGGACAGCAGTTACGAGCAGTACTTC. The encoded protein is CASSSNWDSSYEQYF. The chain combines TRBV5-1 with TRBJ2-7, with 7 bases matching TRBD1. CDR3 length equals 15 residues. The V gene end was trimmed by 5 bases and the J gene end by 4 bases; junction bases not matched to a gene: 12. The germline V gene encodes CDR1 SGHRS and CDR2 YFSETQ.

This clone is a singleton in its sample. The CDR3 coding sequence is TGTGCCATCAGGGTAGCGGGGGGCAAGATCAATGAGCAGTTCTTC. It is translated as CAIRVAGGKINEQFF. This chain connects TRBV10-3 to TRBJ2-1; TRBD2 aligns across 10 bases. The CDR3 runs to 15 residues. V shed 6 bases, J shed 6 bases, and the junction held 8 bases outside the gene matches. CDR1 is ENHRY, CDR2 SYGVKD, per germline.

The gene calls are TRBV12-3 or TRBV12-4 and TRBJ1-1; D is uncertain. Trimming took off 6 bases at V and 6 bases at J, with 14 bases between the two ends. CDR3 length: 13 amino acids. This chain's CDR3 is CASSPGPPAEAFF. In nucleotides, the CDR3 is TGTGCCAGCAGCCCAGGCCCACCCGCTGAAGCTTTCTTT.

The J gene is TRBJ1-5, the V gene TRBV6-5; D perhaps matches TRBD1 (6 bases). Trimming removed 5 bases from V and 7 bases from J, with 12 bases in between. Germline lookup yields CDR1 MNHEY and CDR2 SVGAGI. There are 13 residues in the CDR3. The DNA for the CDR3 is TGTGCCAGCAGTCAGGGGAGGGGCCAGCCCCAGCATTTT. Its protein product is CASSQGRGQPQHF.

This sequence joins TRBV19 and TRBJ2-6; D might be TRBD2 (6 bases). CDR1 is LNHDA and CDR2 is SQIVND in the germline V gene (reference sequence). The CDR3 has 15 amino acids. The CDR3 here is CATNPGLSGANVLTF. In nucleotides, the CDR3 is TGTGCAACTAACCCGGGACTTTCTGGGGCCAACGTCCTGACTTTC. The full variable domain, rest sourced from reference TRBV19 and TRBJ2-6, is DGGITQSPKYLFRKEGQNVTLSCEQNLNHDAMYWYRQDPGQGLRLIYYSQIVNDFQKGDIAEGYSVSREKKESFPLTVTSAQKNPTAFYLCATNPGLSGANVLTFGAGSRLTVL.

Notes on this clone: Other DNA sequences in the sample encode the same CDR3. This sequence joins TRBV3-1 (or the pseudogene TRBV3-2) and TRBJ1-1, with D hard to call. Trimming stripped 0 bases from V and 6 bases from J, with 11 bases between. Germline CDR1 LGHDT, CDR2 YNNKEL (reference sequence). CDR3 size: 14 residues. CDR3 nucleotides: TGTGCCAGCAGCCAAGAGGGCGCAGGCGCTGAAGCTTTCTTT. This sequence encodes CASSQEGAGAEAFF.

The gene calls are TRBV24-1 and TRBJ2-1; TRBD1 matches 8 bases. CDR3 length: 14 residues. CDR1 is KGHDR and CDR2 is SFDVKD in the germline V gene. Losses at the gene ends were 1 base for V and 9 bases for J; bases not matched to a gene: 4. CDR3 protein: CATSDLNRGVEQFF. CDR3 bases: TGTGCCACCAGTGATTTAAACAGGGGGGTTGAGCAGTTCTTC.

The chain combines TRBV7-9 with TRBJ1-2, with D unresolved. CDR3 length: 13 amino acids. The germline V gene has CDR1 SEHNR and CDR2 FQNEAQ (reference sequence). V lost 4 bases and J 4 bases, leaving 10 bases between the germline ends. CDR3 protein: CASSSSGGYGYTF. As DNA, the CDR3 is TGTGCCAGCAGCTCGTCCGGAGGCTATGGCTACACCTTC. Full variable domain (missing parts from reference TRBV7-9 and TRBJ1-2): DTGVSQNPRHKITKRGQNVTFRCDPISEHNRLYWYRQTLGQGPEFLTYFQNEAQLEKSRLLSDRFSAERPKGSFSTLEIQRTEQGDSAMYLCASSSSGGYGYTFGSGTRLTVV.